Listed here are 12 T cell receptor beta chains from one sample, sequenced in a study of T cell clonotyping in hematopoietic cell transplantation. The data were produced by immunoSEQ multiplex PCR, yet TCRdb's version contains in-frame clones alone and is incomplete. Of fewer than 15,000 clones listed, approximately 90% are singletons. The sample taken for sequencing was peripheral blood mononuclear cells. These receptors all come from a woman aged 50 to 60 in good health. Some clones in this sample may be carry-over from other donors' samples.

The genes are TRBV6-5 and TRBJ2-3; perhaps TRBD1 as D (5 bases). Germline values: CDR1 MNHEY, CDR2 SVGAGI. V was trimmed by 6 bases and J by 1 base, leaving 14 bases between them. The CDR3 sequence is 15 residues long. CDR3 region: CASSLQGFGTDTQYF. In nucleotides, the CDR3 is TGTGCCAGCAGCCTCCAGGGTTTTGGCACAGATACGCAGTATTTT.

V and J are TRBV23-1 and TRBJ1-5; D call uncertain. TRBV23-1 is reported as an ORF; its role is uncertain. This CDR3 spans 16 amino acids. V lost 6 bases and J lost 5, with 20 bases in between. This CDR3 reads CASSRRREPRDQPQHF. As DNA, the CDR3 is TGCGCCAGCAGCCGACGAAGGGAGCCGCGGGATCAGCCCCAGCATTTT.

The V gene is TRBV9, the J gene TRBJ2-7, with D perhaps assigned TRBD1 or TRBD2 (6 bases each). CDR3 size: 15 residues. CDR1 is SGDLS, CDR2 YYNGEE, per germline. Trimming removed 1 base from V and 6 bases from J, with 17 bases in between. This chain's CDR3 is CASSVWWGAFIEQYF. CDR3 bases: TGTGCCAGCAGCGTATGGTGGGGGGCTTTCATCGAGCAGTACTTC.

A few counts support this clone. The rearrangement joins TRBV2 to TRBJ2-7; the match to TRBD1 covers 9 bases. This CDR3 is 13 amino acids long. Germline V gene data show CDR1 as SNHLY and CDR2 as FYNNEI. The J segment lost 3 bases and the V segment lost 5 bases, leaving 2 bases of the junction unmatched. This chain's CDR3 is CASSYRGLYEQYF. DNA of the CDR3: TGTGCCAGCAGTTACAGGGGGCTCTACGAGCAGTACTTC.

The chain carries TRBV5-6 and TRBJ2-2; unclear D gene. CDR1 is SGHDT, CDR2 YYEEEE, per germline. Trimming cost V 8 bases and J 3 bases, with 17 bases left between them. The CDR3 spans 15 residues. The CDR3: CASATGSAYTGELFF. The CDR3 bases are TGTGCCAGTGCAACTGGGTCTGCCTACACCGGGGAGCTGTTTTTT.

The CDR3 here is CASRRLSTDTQYF. The CDR3 nucleotides are TGTGCCAGTAGACGGTTGAGCACAGATACGCAGTATTTT. V usage is TRBV19 and J usage is TRBJ2-3, with D unresolved. CDR3 length equals 13 residues. Germline V gene sequence: CDR1 LNHDA, CDR2 SQIVND (reference sequence). V shed 6 bases and J shed 0 bases, with 7 bases lying between them.

The CDR3 region is CATSRDPGGYGYTF. CDR3 coding DNA: TGTGCCACCAGCAGAGACCCGGGGGGCTATGGCTACACCTTC. This sequence joins TRBV15 and TRBJ1-2; D possibly corresponds to TRBD1 (5 bases). In germline, CDR1 is LNHNV, CDR2 YYDKDF (reference sequence). Trimming removed 0 bases at V and 4 bases at J, with 9 bases between. This CDR3 comprises 14 residues.

The CDR3 sequence is CASSLNSAGARGYTF. The CDR3 nucleotides are TGTGCCAGCAGTTTAAACTCGGCGGGGGCGCGTGGCTACACCTTC. The genes are TRBV28 and TRBJ1-2, with D possibly being TRBD1 (6 bases). The germline V and J ends were trimmed by 2 bases and 7 bases, with 17 bases remaining between them. The CDR3 is 15 residues long. CDR1 and CDR2 from the germline V gene are MDHEN and SYDVKM.

J is TRBJ1-2 and V is TRBV7-3, with D unresolved. CDR1 and CDR2 (germline): SGHTA, FQGTGA. Trimming shortened V by 2 bases and J by 0 bases, and 10 bases separated the two germline ends. This CDR3 spans 15 amino acids. The CDR3 DNA reads as TGTGCCAGCAGCTTAGCGGGTTCCTCTAACTATGGCTACACCTTC. Translated, it gives CASSLAGSSNYGYTF.

The rearrangement uses TRBV2 and TRBJ1-5; possibly TRBD1 for D (5 bases). V dropped 9 bases and J dropped 3 bases, with 9 bases sitting between them. Germline V lookup: CDR1 SNHLY, CDR2 FYNNEI. This CDR3 comprises 12 residues. The chain's CDR3 is CASRGDNQPQHF. CDR3 sequence (DNA): TGTGCCAGTAGGGGAGACAATCAGCCCCAGCATTTT.

This chain joins TRBV18 and TRBJ1-1; 7 bases align to TRBD1. The ends lost 6 bases at V and 6 bases at J; junction bases unmatched: 4. Looked up from germline, CDR1 is KGHSH and CDR2 is LQKENI. The CDR3 sequence is 12 residues long. The CDR3 bases are TGTGCCAGCTCCCCAGGACAGGCTGAAGCTTTCTTT. It encodes CASSPGQAEAFF.

The CDR3 is CASSLEGLRTDTQYF. The CDR3 bases are TGCGCCAGCAGCCTGGAGGGTCTTCGCACAGATACGCAGTATTTT. The chain couples TRBV5-1 to TRBJ2-3; D is perhaps TRBD2 (6 bases). From germline, CDR1 is SGHRS and CDR2 YFSETQ. The CDR3 runs to 15 residues. Trimming stripped 4 bases from V and 1 base from J, with 13 bases between.